The clone carrying this T cell receptor beta chain was picked up a small number of times. This sample was taken from a study of T-cell memory formation after mild COVID-19. The CDR3 consists of 16 residues. From germline, CDR1 is SGHTA and CDR2 FQGNSA. V was trimmed by 5 bases and J by 5 bases, leaving 21 bases between them. TCRdb processed the 5' RACE reads anew with MiXCR; each CDR3 protein has one entry. The sample includes around 440,000 distinct CDR3 sequences, about 20% of them seen just once. The chain uses TRBV7-2 and TRBJ2-5; D might be TRBD1 (5 bases). The clonotype comes from an adult woman who had mild COVID-19 (a few samples of this study predate the infection). Cell type and time point are not known. Material: PBMCs or a T cell subset sorted from them (not recorded which). The CDR3 nucleotides read TGTGCCAGCAGCCGACAGACCCGGGCCCAAGGGGAGACCCAGTACTTC. This encodes CASSRQTRAQGETQYF.